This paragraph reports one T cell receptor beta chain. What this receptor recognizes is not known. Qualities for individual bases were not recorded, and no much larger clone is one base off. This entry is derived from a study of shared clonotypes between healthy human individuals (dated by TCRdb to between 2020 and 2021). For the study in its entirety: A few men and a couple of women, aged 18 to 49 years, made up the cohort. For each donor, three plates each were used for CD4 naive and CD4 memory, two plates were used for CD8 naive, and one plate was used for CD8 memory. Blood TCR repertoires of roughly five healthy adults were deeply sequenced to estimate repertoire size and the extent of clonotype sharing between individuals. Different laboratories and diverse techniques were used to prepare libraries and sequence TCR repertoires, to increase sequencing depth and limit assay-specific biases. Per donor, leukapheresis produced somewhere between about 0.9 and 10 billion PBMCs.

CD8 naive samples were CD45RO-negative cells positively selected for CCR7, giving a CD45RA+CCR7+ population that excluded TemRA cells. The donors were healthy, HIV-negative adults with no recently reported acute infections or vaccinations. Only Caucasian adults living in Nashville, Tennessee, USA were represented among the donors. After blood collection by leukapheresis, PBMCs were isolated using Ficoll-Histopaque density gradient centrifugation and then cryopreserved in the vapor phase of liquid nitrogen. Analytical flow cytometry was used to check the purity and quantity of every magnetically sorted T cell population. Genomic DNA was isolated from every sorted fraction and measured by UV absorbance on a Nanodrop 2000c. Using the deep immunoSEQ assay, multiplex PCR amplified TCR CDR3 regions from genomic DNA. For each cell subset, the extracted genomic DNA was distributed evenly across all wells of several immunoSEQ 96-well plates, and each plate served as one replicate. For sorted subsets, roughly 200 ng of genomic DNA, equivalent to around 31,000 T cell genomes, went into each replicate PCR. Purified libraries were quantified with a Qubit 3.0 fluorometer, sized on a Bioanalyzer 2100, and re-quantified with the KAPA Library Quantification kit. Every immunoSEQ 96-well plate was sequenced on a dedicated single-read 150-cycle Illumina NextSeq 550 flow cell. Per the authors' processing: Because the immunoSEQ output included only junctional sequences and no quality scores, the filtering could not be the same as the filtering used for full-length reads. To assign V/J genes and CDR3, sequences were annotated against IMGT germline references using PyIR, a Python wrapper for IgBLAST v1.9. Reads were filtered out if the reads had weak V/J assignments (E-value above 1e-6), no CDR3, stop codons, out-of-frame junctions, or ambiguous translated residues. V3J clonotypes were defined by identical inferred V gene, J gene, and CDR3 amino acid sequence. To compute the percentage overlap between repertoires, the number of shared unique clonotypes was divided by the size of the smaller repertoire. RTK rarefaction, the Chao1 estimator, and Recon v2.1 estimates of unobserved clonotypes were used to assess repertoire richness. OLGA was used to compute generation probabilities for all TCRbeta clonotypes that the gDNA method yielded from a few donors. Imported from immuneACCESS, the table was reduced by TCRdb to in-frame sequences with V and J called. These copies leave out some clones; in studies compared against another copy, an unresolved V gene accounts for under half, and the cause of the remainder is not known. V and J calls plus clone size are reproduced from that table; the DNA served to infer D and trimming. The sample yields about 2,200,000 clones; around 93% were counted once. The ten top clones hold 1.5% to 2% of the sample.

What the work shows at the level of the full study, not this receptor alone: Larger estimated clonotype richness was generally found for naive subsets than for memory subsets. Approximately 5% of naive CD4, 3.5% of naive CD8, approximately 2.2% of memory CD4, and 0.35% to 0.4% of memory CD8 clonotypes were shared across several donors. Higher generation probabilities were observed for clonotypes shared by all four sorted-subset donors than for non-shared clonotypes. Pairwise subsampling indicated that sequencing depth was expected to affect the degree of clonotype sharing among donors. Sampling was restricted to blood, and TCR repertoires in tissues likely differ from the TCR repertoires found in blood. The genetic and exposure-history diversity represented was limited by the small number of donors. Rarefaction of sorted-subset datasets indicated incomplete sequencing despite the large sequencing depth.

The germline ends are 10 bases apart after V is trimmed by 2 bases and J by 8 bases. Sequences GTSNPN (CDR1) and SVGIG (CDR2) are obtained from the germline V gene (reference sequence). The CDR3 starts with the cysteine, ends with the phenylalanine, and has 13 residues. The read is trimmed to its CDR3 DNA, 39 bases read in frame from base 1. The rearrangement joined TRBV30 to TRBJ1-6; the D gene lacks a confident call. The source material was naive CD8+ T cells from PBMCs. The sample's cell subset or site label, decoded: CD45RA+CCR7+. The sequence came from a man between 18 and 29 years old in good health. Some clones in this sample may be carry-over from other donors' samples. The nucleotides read TGTGCCTGGAGTTCTGGGGTGGATTCACCCCTCCACTTT. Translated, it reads CAWSSGVDSPLHF.